The 8 T cell receptor beta chains presented below share a single source sample, sequenced in a study of metastatic and nonmetastatic thyroid tumors. Patients underwent thyroid surgery, and none had received any treatment before it. MiXCR re-clonotyped the PCR reads for TCRdb. The data contain 35,000 to 55,000 clones, approximately 3% of them singletons. Sequences were obtained from blood. These receptors all stem from a female donor with papillary thyroid cancer or a benign thyroid nodule (not recorded which). Some clones in this sample may be carry-over from other donors' samples.

This clone was seen a handful of times. V and J are TRBV27 and TRBJ1-2, with unresolved D. From germline, CDR1 is MNHEY and CDR2 SMNVEV (reference sequence). The CDR3 runs to 14 residues. Trimming took 0 bases from V and 4 from J, leaving 9 bases between them. The CDR3, as DNA: TGTGCCAGCAGTTTATCGTCAGCCTCCTATGGCTACACCTTC. This sequence encodes CASSLSSASYGYTF.

The rearrangement uses TRBV27 and TRBJ2-1; D tentatively fits TRBD1 or TRBD2 (6 bases each). This CDR3 is built from 16 residues. In germline, CDR1 is MNHEY, CDR2 SMNVEV (reference sequence). Trimming removed 6 bases at V and 4 bases at J, with 19 bases between. The CDR3 protein is CASSLRGVRGYNEQFF. As DNA, the CDR3 is TGTGCCAGCAGCTTAAGGGGGGTCCGGGGTTACAATGAGCAGTTCTTC.

This clone was observed many times. V usage is TRBV7-3 and J usage is TRBJ2-3, with D perhaps matching TRBD2 (5 bases). V was trimmed by 4 bases and J by 13 bases, leaving 18 bases between them. The CDR3 length is 13 residues. Germline V CDR1 and CDR2: SGHTA, FQGTGA. The CDR3 DNA reads as TGTGCCAGCAGCTCATCAGCGGCCACATCTAAGTATTTT. It encodes CASSSSAATSKYF.

This clone was observed a handful of times. DNA for the CDR3: TGTGCCAGCAACCTGGCTAGTGGCTACACCTTC. Encoded protein: CASNLASGYTF. The genes are TRBV6-5 and TRBJ1-2; D unclear. Germline V gene lookup returns CDR1 MNHEY and CDR2 SVGAGI. Trimming took 7 bases from V and 7 from J, leaving 10 bases between them. This CDR3 contains 11 residues.

This clone was detected many times. The rearrangement links TRBV11-2 to TRBJ2-5, with TRBD2 as a possible D gene (6 bases). The CDR3 extends over 15 amino acids. Trimming left V 3 bases short and J 1 base short, with 12 bases between. CDR1 is SGHAT, CDR2 FQNNGV, per germline. The CDR3 bases are TGTGCCAGCAGCTTCGGGGGTGGAGGCCAAGAGACCCAGTACTTC. It yields the protein CASSFGGGGQETQYF.

This clone showed up just a few times. The J gene is TRBJ2-7, the V gene TRBV2; D remains unclear. V gave up 4 bases and J gave up 2 bases, with 12 bases separating them. Germline V gene data show CDR1 as SNHLY and CDR2 as FYNNEI. The CDR3 sequence is 14 residues long. The CDR3 coding sequence is TGTGCCAGCAGTGGGCTGGCGCGCGCCTACGAGCAGTACTTC. Translation gives CASSGLARAYEQYF.

This clone appeared many times. The chain links TRBV6-4 to TRBJ1-2; the D is unclear. Trimming pared 7 bases from V and 7 bases from J, leaving 13 bases between. The germline V gene has CDR1 MRHNA and CDR2 SNTAGT. This CDR3 has 12 residues. Here the CDR3 DNA reads TGTGCCAGCACCCCGAGACGGGGTGGCTACACCTTC. The encoded protein is CASTPRRGGYTF.

On this clone: The junction and the germline gene differ at one end; a read error may be behind it. This rearrangement joins TRBV6-2 or TRBV6-3 to TRBJ1-2; unclear D gene. This CDR3 region has 16 residues. Germline V gene lookup returns CDR1 MNHEY and CDR2 SVGEGT. CDR3: CASSYSIGQTNYGYTF. CDR3 sequence (DNA): TGTGCCAGCAGCTACTCGATCGGGCAAACTAACTATGGTTACACCTTC.